The entry below describes one T cell receptor (beta chain). What it binds is unknown. Treatment noted: oral pan-JAK inhibitor, 5-10 mg twice daily. The sample comes from a study of CD8+ T cells in alopecia areata. Study overall: Treated patients received severity scores based on the percentage of scalp area affected.

cDNA serving as the sequencing template came from extracted, reverse transcribed RNA. The data were produced by immunoSEQ multiplex PCR, yet TCRdb's version contains in-frame clones alone and is incomplete. The data hold 100,000 to 120,000 clones, with 45% to 65% observed a single time. Trimming pared 6 bases from V and 9 bases from J, leaving 9 bases between. This CDR3 contains 11 residues. CDR1 and CDR2 (germline): LNHDA, SQIVND (reference sequence). Study outcomes and limitations: Scalp clonality dropped significantly under tofacitinib, as did expanded CD8+ top-100 clones.

The starting material was CD4+ T cells sorted from blood, obtained at week 24, from a patient treated with tofacitinib. This receptor was obtained from a human donor with alopecia areata. The chain is built from TRBV19 and TRBJ2-1, with D unclear. This chain's CDR3 is CASSLSGEQFF. The CDR3 DNA sequence: TGTGCCAGTAGCTTGAGTGGTGAGCAGTTCTTC.